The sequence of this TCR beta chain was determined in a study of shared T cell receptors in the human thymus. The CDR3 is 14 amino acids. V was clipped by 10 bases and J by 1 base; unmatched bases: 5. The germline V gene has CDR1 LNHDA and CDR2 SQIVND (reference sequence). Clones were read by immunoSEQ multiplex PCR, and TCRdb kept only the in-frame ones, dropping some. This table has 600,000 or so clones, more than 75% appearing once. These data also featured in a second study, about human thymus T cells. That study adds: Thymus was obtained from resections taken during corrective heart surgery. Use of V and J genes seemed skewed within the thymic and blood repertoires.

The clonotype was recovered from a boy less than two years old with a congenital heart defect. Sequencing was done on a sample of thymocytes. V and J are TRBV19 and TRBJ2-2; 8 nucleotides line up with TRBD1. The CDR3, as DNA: TGTGCCACCTCGGACAGGGTGAACACCGGGGAGCTGTTTTTT. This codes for CATSDRVNTGELFF. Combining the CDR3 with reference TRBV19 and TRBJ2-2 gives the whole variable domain DGGITQSPKYLFRKEGQNVTLSCEQNLNHDAMYWYRQDPGQGLRLIYYSQIVNDFQKGDIAEGYSVSREKKESFPLTVTSAQKNPTAFYLCATSDRVNTGELFFGEGSRLTVL.